The clone carrying this T cell receptor (beta chain) was found a few times. A junction end diverges from the germline sequence, so it may reflect a read error. This sample is part of a study of blood T cells in healthy people across ages. For the study at large: About one barcoded beta molecule was captured per two T cells (by template switching).

The authors ran a second PCR of roughly 7 to 11 cycles using a sample-barcoded 5' primer and a J-beta primer mix. TCRdb ran MiXCR on the 5' RACE reads and lists one entry per CDR3 protein. The table has almost 1 million distinct CDR3 sequences, roughly 50% seen once; the top ten hold about a fifth. The germline V gene has CDR1 DFQATT and CDR2 SNEGSKA (reference sequence). The CDR3 has 13 residues. V gene TRBV20-1 combines with J gene TRBJ2-7; 10 nucleotides match TRBD1. The source of this sequence is a woman aged 55-69 years in good health. Sequenced sample: blood. Here the CDR3 DNA reads TGCAGTGCTAGTCCGGGACAGGGGTACGTGCAGTACTTC. Translation gives CSASPGQGYVQYF.